This T cell receptor (beta chain) was identified during a study of cytomegalovirus exposure and HLA in healthy donors. This clone was detected only once. PCR primers comprised 60 Vbeta and 13 Jbeta primers. Profiling relied on immunoSEQ multiplex PCR, and the TCRdb table lists in-frame clones only, not all of them. The sample lists about 260,000 clones; 84% were seen once. This clonotype was sampled from a woman in her thirties or forties in good health and CMV-seropositive. Sequencing input: PBMCs.

CDR3 region: CASSSRDRVAKNIQYF. DNA for the CDR3: TGTGCCAGCAGCTCCCGGGACAGGGTAGCCAAAAACATTCAGTACTTC. The gene calls are TRBV7-3 and TRBJ2-4; 9 positions agree with TRBD1. Looked up from germline, CDR1 is SGHTA and CDR2 is FQGTGA. This CDR3 is built from 16 residues. Losses at the gene ends were 4 bases for V and 0 bases for J; bases not matched to a gene: 4.